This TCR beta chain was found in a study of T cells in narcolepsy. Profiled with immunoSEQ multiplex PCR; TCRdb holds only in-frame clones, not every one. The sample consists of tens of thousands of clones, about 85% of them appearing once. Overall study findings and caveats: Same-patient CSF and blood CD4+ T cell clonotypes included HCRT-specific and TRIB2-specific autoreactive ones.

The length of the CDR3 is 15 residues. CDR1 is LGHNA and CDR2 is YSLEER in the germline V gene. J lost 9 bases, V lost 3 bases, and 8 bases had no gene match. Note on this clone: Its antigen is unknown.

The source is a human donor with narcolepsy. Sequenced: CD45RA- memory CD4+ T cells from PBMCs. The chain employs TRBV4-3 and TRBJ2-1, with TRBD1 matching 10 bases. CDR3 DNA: TGCGCCAGCAGCCAGGCGGGACAGGGGTTGGGTGAGCAGTTCTTC. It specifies CASSQAGQGLGEQFF.